A selection of T cell receptor beta chains follows, all from one sample in a study of shared clonotypes between healthy human individuals. TCRdb's copy holds only in-frame clones and misses some; the assay was immunoSEQ multiplex PCR. The table shows approximately 2.3 million clones, with approximately 93% occurring only once. Sequenced: naive CD4+ T cells from PBMCs. These receptors originate from a young man in good health. Some clones in this sample may be carry-over from other donors' samples. The CDR3 runs from the conserved cysteine through the conserved F or W. D genes are given only for firm matches. Some rows mark clone size as missing; the rest say once, few, many or name a class of expanded clone.

V gene	J gene	clone size	D gene	CDR3 DNA	CDR3 protein
TRBV10-3	TRBJ2-5	NA	TRBD2	TGTGCCATCTCTAGCGGGAGGACGGAGACCCAGTACTTC	CAISSGRTETQYF
TRBV7-2	TRBJ1-1	NA	TRBD1	TGTGCCAGCAGCCCGGGACAGGGGAACACTGAAGCTTTCTTT	CASSPGQGNTEAFF
TRBV7-2	TRBJ2-3	NA	TRBD1	TGTGCCAGCAGCTTTAATGGACAGGGCCCAGATACGCAGTATTTT	CASSFNGQGPDTQYF
TRBV28	TRBJ2-5	NA	NA	TGTGCCAGCAGTCTTCCCCCGCGAGAGACCCAGTACTTC	CASSLPPRETQYF
TRBV5-6	TRBJ2-6	NA	NA	TGTGCCAGCAGCTTGGATATGGGGAGCTCTGGGGCCAACGTCCTGACTTTC	CASSLDMGSSGANVLTF
TRBV11-2	TRBJ1-2	NA	NA	TGTGCCAGCAGCTTAGAACTGGCCAGAAGGAACTATGGCTACACCTTC	CASSLELARRNYGYTF
TRBV25-1	TRBJ2-7	once	TRBD2	TGTGCCAGCAGTGCCCTAGCGGGAGGGAATCACGAGCAGTACTTC	CASSALAGGNHEQYF
TRBV4-3	TRBJ2-7	NA	TRBD1	TGCGCCAGCAGCCAATGGACAGGGAACCGAGCCGAGCAGTACTTC	CASSQWTGNRAEQYF
TRBV5-1	TRBJ2-5	NA	NA	TGCGCCAGCAGCTTGGGCAGCGCGGGTCTCCGTTGGACCCAGTACTTC	CASSLGSAGLRWTQYF
TRBV19	TRBJ1-5	NA	NA	TGTGCCAGTAGTCCCCGGGAGGGGAATCAGCCCCAGCATTTT	CASSPREGNQPQHF
TRBV15	TRBJ2-7	NA	NA	TGTGCCACCAGCAGAGATCCCAGGGGCTCCGAGCAGTACTTC	CATSRDPRGSEQYF
TRBV6-5	TRBJ1-5	NA	NA	TGTGCCAGCAGGTTAGGGGGGGGCGGCAATCAGCCCCAGCATTTT	CASRLGGGGNQPQHF
TRBV5-1	TRBJ2-2	NA	NA	TGCGCCAGCAGCTTGTTGGGTAGCGGGGAGCTGTTTTTT	CASSLLGSGELFF
TRBV6-6	TRBJ2-7	NA	NA	TGTGCCAGCAGTTTCGGGGCAGCTTCCTACGAGCAGTACTTC	CASSFGAASYEQYF
TRBV30	TRBJ1-2	NA	NA	TGTGCCTGGGACCGTGTGGGGGGCGCCGTCCATGGCTACACCTTC	CAWDRVGGAVHGYTF
TRBV6-5	TRBJ1-6	NA	NA	TGTGCCAGCAGTTACGAAGGGTATTCACCCCTCCACTTT	CASSYEGYSPLHF